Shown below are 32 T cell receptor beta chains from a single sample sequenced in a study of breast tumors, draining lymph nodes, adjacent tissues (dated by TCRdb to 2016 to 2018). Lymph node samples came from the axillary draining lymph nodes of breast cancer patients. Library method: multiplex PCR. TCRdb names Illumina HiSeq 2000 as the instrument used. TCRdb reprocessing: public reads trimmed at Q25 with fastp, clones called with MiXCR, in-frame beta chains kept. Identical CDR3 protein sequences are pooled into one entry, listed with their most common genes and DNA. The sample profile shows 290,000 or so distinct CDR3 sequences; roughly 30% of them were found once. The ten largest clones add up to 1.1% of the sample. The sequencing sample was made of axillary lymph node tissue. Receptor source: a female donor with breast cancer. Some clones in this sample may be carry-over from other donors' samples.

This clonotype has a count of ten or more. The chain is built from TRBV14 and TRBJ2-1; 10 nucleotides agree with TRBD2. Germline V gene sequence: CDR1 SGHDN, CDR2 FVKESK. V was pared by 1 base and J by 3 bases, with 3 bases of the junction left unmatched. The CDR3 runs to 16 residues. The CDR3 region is CASSQATSGIYNEQFF. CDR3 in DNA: TGTGCCAGCAGCCAAGCAACTAGCGGGATCTACAATGAGCAGTTCTTC.

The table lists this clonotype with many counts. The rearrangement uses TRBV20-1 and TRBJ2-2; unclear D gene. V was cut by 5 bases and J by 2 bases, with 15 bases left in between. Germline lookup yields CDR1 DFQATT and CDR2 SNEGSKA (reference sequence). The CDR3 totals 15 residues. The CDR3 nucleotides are TGCAGTGCTTCCGCCCCGCTGGGCAACACCGGGGAGCTGTTTTTT. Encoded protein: CSASAPLGNTGELFF.

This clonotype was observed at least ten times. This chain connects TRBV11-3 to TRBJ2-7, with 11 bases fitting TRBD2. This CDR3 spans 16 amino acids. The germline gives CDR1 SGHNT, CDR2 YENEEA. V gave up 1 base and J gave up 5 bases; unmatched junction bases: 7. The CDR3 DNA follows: TGTGCCAGCAGCTTAGGCCTAGCGGGAGGTGCGGACGAGCAGTACTTC. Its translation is CASSLGLAGGADEQYF.

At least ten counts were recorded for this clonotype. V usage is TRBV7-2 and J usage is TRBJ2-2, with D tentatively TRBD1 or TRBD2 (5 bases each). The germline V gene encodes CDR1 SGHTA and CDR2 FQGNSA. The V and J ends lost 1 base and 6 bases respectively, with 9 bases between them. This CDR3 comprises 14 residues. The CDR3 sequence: CASSLVGGPGELFF. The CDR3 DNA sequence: TGTGCCAGCAGCTTAGTTGGGGGTCCCGGGGAGCTGTTTTTT.

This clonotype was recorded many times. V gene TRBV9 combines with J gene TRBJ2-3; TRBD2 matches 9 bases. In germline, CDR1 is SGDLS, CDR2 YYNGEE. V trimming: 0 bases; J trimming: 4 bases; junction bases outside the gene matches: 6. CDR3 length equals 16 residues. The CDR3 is CASSVGIAGVSDTQYF. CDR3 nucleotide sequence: TGTGCCAGCAGCGTAGGAATAGCGGGAGTCTCAGATACGCAGTATTTT.

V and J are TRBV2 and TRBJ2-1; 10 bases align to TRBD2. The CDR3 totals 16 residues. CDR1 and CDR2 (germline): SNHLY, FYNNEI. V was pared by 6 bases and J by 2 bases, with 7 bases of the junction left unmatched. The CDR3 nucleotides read TGTGCCAGCAGCGTCCTAGCGGGAGTGGCCTACAATGAGCAGTTCTTC. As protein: CASSVLAGVAYNEQFF.

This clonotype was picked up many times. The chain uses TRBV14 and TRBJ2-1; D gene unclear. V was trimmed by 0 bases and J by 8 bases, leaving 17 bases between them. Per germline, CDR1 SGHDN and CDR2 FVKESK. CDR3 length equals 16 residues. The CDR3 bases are TGTGCCAGCAGCCAAGATATTGGGCTCATGGGCGATGAGCAGTTCTTC. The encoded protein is CASSQDIGLMGDEQFF.

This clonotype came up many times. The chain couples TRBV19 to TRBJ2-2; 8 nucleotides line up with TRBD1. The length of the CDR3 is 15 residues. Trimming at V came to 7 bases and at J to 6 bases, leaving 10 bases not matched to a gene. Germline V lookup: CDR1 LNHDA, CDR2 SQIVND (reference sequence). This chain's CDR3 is CASIPDRAVAGELFF. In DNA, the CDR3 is TGTGCCAGTATTCCGGACAGGGCTGTGGCCGGGGAGCTGTTTTTT.

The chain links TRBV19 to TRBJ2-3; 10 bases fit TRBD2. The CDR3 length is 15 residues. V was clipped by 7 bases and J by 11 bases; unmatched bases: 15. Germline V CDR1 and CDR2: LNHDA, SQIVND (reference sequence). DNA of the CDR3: TGTGCCAGTACCCCCGGTTTAGCGGGAGGTCATGAGCAGTATTTT. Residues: CASTPGLAGGHEQYF.

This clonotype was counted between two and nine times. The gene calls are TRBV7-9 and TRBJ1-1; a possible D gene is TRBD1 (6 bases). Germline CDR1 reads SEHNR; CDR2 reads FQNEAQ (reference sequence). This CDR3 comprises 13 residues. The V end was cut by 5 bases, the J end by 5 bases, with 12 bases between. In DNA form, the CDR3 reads TGTGCCAGCAGCCCATCACAGGGAACTGAAGCTTTCTTT. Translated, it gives CASSPSQGTEAFF.

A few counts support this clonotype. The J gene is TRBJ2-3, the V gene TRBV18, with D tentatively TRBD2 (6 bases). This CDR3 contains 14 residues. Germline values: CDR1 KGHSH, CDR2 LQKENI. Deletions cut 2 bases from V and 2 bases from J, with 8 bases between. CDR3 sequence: CASSPSGVTDTQYF. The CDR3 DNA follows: TGTGCCAGCTCACCATCGGGGGTCACAGATACGCAGTATTTT.

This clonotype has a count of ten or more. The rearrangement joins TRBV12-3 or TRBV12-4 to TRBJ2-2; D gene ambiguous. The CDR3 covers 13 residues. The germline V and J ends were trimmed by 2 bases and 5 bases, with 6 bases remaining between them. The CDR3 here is CASSLLRTGELFF. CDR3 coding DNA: TGTGCCAGCAGTTTATTGAGGACCGGGGAGCTGTTTTTT.

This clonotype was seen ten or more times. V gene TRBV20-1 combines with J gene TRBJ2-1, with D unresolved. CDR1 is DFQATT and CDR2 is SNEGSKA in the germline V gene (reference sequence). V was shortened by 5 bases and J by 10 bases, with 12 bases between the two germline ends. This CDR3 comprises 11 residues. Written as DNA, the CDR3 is TGCAGTGCTGCGAGGCAGAGGGAGCAGTTCTTC. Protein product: CSAARQREQFF.

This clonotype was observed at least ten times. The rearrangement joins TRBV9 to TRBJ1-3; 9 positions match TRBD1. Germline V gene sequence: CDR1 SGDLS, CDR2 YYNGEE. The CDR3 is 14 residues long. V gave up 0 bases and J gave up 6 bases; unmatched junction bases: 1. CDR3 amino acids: CASSVGTGANTIYF. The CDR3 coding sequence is TGTGCCAGCAGCGTAGGGACAGGGGCAAACACCATATATTTT.

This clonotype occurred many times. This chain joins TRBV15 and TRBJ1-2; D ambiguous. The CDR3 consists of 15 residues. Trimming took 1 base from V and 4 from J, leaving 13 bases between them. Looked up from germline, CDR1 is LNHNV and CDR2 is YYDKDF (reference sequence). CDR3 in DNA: TGTGCCACCAGCAGAGGGTTTGCATCAGGCTATGGCTACACCTTC. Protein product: CATSRGFASGYGYTF.

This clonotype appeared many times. The CDR3 loop is CASSQVIKETQYF. CDR3 in DNA: TGCGCCAGCAGCCAGGTGATCAAAGAGACCCAGTACTTC. The rearrangement uses TRBV5-1 and TRBJ2-5; D is unresolved. The CDR3 is made up of 13 amino acids. V dropped 4 bases and J dropped 3 bases, with 10 bases sitting between them. Germline lookup yields CDR1 SGHRS and CDR2 YFSETQ.

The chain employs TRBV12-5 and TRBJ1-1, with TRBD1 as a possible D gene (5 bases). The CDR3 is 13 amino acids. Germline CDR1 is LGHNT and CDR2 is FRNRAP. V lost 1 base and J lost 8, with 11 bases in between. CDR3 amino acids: CASGLGGTGEAFF. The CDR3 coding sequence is TGTGCTAGTGGTTTGGGAGGGACGGGAGAAGCTTTCTTT.

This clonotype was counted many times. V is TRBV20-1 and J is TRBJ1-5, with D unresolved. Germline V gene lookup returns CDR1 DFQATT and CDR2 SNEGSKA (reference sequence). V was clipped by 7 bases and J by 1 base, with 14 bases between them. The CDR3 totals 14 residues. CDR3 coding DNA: TGCAGTGGTCGGGAAGGAGCGAGCAATCAGCCCCAGCATTTT. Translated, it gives CSGREGASNQPQHF.

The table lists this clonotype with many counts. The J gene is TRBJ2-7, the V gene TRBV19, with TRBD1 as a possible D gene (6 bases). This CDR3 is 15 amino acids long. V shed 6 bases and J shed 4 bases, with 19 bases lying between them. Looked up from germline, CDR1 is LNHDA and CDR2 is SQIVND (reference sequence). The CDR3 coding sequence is TGTGCCAGTAGCCAACTGGGACAACAGAGGTACGAGCAGTACTTC. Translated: CASSQLGQQRYEQYF.

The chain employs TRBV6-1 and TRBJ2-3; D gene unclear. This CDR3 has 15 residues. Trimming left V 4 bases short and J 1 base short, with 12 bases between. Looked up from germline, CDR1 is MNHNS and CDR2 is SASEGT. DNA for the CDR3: TGTGCCAGCAGTGCCGTACGCCCTGGCACAGATACGCAGTATTTT. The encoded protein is CASSAVRPGTDTQYF.

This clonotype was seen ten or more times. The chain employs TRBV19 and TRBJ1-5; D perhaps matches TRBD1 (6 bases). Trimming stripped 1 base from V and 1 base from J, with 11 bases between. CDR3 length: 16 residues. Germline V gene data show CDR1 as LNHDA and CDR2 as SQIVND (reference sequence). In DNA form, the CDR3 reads TGTGCCAGTAGTATAGTTCGGGGGGCGAGCAATCAGCCCCAGCATTTT. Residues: CASSIVRGASNQPQHF.

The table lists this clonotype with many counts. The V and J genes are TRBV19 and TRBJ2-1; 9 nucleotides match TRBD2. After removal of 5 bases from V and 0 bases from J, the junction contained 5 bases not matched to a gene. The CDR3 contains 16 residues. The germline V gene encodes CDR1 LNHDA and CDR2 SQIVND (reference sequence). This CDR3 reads CASSEISGSSYNEQFF. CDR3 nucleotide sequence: TGTGCCAGTAGTGAGATTAGCGGGAGCTCCTACAATGAGCAGTTCTTC.

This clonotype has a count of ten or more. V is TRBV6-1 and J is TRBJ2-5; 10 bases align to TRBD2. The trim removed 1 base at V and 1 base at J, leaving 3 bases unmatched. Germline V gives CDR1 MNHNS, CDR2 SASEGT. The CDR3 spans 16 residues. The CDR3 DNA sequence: TGTGCCAGCAGTGAAGGGGCTAGCGGGAGCCAAGAGACCCAGTACTTC. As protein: CASSEGASGSQETQYF.

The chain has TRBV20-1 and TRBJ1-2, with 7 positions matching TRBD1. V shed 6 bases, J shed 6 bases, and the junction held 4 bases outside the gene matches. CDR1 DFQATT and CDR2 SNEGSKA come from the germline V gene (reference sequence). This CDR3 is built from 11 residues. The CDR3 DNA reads TGCAGTGCCGACAGGGTGAATGGCTACACCTTC. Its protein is CSADRVNGYTF.

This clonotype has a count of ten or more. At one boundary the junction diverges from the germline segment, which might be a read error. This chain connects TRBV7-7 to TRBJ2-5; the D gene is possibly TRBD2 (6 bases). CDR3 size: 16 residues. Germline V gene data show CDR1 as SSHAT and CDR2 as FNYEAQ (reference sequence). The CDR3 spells CASSFRGKAGAETQYF. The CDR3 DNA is TGTGCTAGCAGCTTCCGCGGGAAGGCCGGGGCAGAGACCCAGTACTTC.

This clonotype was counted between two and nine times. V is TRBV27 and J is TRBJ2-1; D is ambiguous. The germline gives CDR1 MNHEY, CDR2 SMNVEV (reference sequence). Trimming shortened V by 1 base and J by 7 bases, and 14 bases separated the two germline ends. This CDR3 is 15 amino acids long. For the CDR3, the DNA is TGTGCCAGCAGTTTATTCGGCCAGGCTAGAAATGAGCAGTTCTTC. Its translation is CASSLFGQARNEQFF.

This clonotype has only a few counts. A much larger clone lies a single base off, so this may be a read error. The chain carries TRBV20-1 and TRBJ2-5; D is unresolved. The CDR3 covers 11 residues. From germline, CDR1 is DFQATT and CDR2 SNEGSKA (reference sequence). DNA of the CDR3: TGCAGTGCTCGTTCCCAAGAGACCCAGTGCTTC. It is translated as CSARSQETQCF.

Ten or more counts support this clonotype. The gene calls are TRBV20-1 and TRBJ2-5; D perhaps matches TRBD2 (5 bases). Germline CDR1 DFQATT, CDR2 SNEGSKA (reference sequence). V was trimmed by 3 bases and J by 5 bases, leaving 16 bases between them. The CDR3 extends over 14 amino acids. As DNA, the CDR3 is TGCAGTGCTAGGGTGGGAGCACCTTACGAGACCCAGTACTTC. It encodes CSARVGAPYETQYF.

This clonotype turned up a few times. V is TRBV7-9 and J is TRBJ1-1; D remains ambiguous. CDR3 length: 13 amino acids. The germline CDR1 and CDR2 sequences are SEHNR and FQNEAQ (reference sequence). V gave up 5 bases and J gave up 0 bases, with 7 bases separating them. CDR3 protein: CASSDRMNTEAFF. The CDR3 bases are TGTGCCAGCAGCGACCGGATGAACACTGAAGCTTTCTTT.

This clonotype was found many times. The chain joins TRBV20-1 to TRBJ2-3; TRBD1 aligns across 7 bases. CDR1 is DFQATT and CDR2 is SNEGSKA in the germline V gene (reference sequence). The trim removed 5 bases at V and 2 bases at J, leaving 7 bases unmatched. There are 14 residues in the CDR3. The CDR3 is CSAPTGVITDTQYF. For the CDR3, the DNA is TGCAGTGCTCCCACAGGGGTTATCACAGATACGCAGTATTTT.

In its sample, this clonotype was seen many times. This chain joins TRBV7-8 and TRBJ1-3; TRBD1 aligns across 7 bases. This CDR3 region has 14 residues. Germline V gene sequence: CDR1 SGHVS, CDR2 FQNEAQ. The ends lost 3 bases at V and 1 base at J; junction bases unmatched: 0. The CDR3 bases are TGTGCCAGCAGCTTGACAGGGTCTGGAAACACCATATATTTT. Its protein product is CASSLTGSGNTIYF.

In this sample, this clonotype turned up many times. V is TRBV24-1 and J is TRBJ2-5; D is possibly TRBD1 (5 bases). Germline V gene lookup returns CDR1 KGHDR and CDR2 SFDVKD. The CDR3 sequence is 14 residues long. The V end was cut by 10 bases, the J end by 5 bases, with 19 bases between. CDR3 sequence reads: CATSGQPAGETQYF. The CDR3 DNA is TGTGCCACATCGGGCCAGCCGGCAGGGGAGACCCAGTACTTC.